Below, 19 T cell receptor beta chains from the same sample are listed, as sequenced in a study of OX40 agonist ivuxolimab in advanced cancers. Generated by immunoSEQ multiplex PCR, the TCRdb table keeps only in-frame clones and is missing some. Here the sample spans 90,000 to 100,000 clones, approximately 86% being singletons. The material sequenced was CD4+ or CD8+ T cells sorted from blood, taken in a trial of the OX40 agonist ivuxolimab. The receptors shown here come from an adult with an advanced solid tumor such as melanoma, head and neck, liver or kidney cancer.

J is TRBJ1-2 and V is TRBV6-1, with D possibly matching TRBD1 (6 bases). The CDR3 consists of 15 residues. Germline CDR1 and CDR2: MNHNS and SASEGT. Trimming took off 5 bases at V and 2 bases at J, with 15 bases between the two ends. The CDR3 reads CASSSNGTPNYGYTF. Written as DNA, the CDR3 is TGTGCCAGCAGTTCCAACGGGACACCAAACTATGGCTACACCTTC.

This clone occurred a few times. The V and J genes are TRBV6-5 and TRBJ1-5; no reliable D call. V dropped 4 bases and J dropped 2 bases, with 15 bases sitting between them. This CDR3 has 16 residues. Germline values: CDR1 MNHEY, CDR2 SVGAGI. The CDR3 nucleotides are TGTGCCAGCAGTTCCGACACTTCTACGGGCAATCAGCCCCAGCATTTT. This gives the protein CASSSDTSTGNQPQHF.

The chain joins TRBV7-2 to TRBJ2-7, with D uncertain. There are 12 residues in the CDR3. Germline V gene data show CDR1 as SGHTA and CDR2 as FQGNSA. V dropped 3 bases and J dropped 4 bases, with 7 bases sitting between them. The CDR3 is CASSFASYEQYF. Here the CDR3 DNA reads TGTGCCAGCAGCTTCGCGTCGTACGAGCAGTACTTC.

The V call is TRBV2, the J call TRBJ1-1, with a weak D call TRBD1 (6 bases). This CDR3 has 14 amino acids. Trimming removed 6 bases at V and 4 bases at J, with 15 bases between. In germline, CDR1 is SNHLY, CDR2 FYNNEI. CDR3 coding DNA: TGTGCCAGCAGAGGGGTTTGGGGGGCCACTGAAGCTTTCTTT. Translation gives CASRGVWGATEAFF.

The chain uses TRBV18 and TRBJ2-5; D is undetermined. The length of the CDR3 is 15 residues. With 3 bases removed from V and 4 bases from J, the gap between germline ends came to 15 bases. Germline V gene lookup returns CDR1 KGHSH and CDR2 LQKENI. The CDR3 here is CASSPTGPPGETQYF. The CDR3 DNA is TGTGCCAGCTCACCGACCGGACCCCCAGGAGAGACCCAGTACTTC.

This clone appeared once. The J gene is TRBJ2-6, the V gene TRBV5-1; the D is unclear. Per the germline V gene, CDR1 is SGHRS and CDR2 is YFSETQ. The CDR3 is 15 amino acids. V lost 1 base to trimming and J lost 2 bases, with 7 bases between them. The CDR3: CASSLPTTGANVLTF. CDR3 DNA sequence: TGCGCCAGCAGCTTGCCGACGACTGGGGCCAACGTCCTGACTTTC.

This clone was recorded once. This chain uses TRBV7-2 with TRBJ2-1; 11 bases align to TRBD2. The CDR3 runs to 19 residues. Germline values: CDR1 SGHTA, CDR2 FQGNSA. Trimming cost V 5 bases and J 0 bases; bases outside gene matches: 12. The CDR3 protein is CASSLVGLADPSSYNEQFF. The CDR3 nucleotides are TGTGCCAGCAGCCTAGTGGGACTAGCGGATCCTAGCTCCTACAATGAGCAGTTCTTC.

This clone has a handful of counts. This chain uses TRBV30 with TRBJ1-3, with D tentatively TRBD1 (6 bases). CDR1 and CDR2 from the germline V gene are GTSNPN and SVGIG (reference sequence). CDR3 length equals 12 residues. Trimming stripped 8 bases from V and 8 bases from J, with 16 bases between. In nucleotides, the CDR3 is TGTGCCGGACAAGGGGGATCAGACACCATATATTTT. This sequence encodes CAGQGGSDTIYF.

The CDR3 is CASSWGFGTEAFF. The CDR3 coding sequence is TGTGCCAGCAGTTGGGGGTTCGGCACTGAAGCTTTCTTT. V and J are TRBV28 and TRBJ1-1; the D gene is possibly TRBD1 (5 bases). V lost 4 bases and J lost 4, with 10 bases in between. The germline V gene encodes CDR1 MDHEN and CDR2 SYDVKM. CDR3 size: 13 residues.

This clone occurred once. This rearrangement joins TRBV19 to TRBJ1-2; D possibly corresponds to TRBD1 (6 bases). In germline, CDR1 is LNHDA, CDR2 SQIVND (reference sequence). The V end lost 4 bases, the J end lost 6 bases, and 12 bases lay between the germline ends. This CDR3 region has 13 residues. CDR3 region: CASSKQGKNGYTF. The CDR3 DNA follows: TGTGCCAGTAGTAAGCAGGGGAAGAATGGCTACACCTTC.

CDR3 protein: CASSSDPGYTGELFF. The CDR3 DNA is TGTGCCAGCAGCTCTGATCCTGGGTACACCGGGGAGCTGTTTTTT. This chain links TRBV7-6 with TRBJ2-2; D ambiguous. The CDR3 is 15 amino acids. Germline V CDR1 and CDR2: SGHVS, FNYEAQ. Trimming removed 4 bases at V and 3 bases at J, with 12 bases between.

This chain's CDR3 is CASSPQDRERNGYTF. In DNA, the CDR3 is TGTGCCAGCAGCCCCCAAGACAGGGAGAGGAATGGCTACACCTTC. The V gene is TRBV28, the J gene TRBJ1-2; the match to TRBD1 covers 7 bases. The trim removed 6 bases at V and 6 bases at J, leaving 13 bases unmatched. Germline values: CDR1 MDHEN, CDR2 SYDVKM. The CDR3 loop spans 15 amino acids.

This clone was picked up a small number of times. V and J are TRBV10-3 and TRBJ1-6, with D unresolved. This CDR3 has 15 amino acids. Germline V gene sequence: CDR1 ENHRY, CDR2 SYGVKD. Deletions cut 0 bases from V and 7 bases from J, with 10 bases between. CDR3 loop: CAISESGRGNSPLHF. The DNA for the CDR3 is TGTGCCATCAGTGAGTCGGGTCGGGGAAATTCACCCCTCCACTTT.

CDR3 in DNA: TGTGCCAGTAATCAAGGGTTGGTTCAGCCCCAGCATTTT. Amino acids: CASNQGLVQPQHF. This chain connects TRBV19 to TRBJ1-5; no firm D call. From germline, CDR1 is LNHDA and CDR2 SQIVND (reference sequence). This CDR3 has 13 amino acids. The ends were cut back, 7 bases at V and 6 bases at J, with 13 bases in the middle.

This chain connects TRBV19 to TRBJ1-2; D not certain. The CDR3 totals 13 residues. V lost 6 bases, J lost 5 bases, and 13 bases lay in between. Per the germline V gene, CDR1 is LNHDA and CDR2 is SQIVND (reference sequence). CDR3: CASSSGLEYGYTF. CDR3 in DNA: TGTGCCAGTAGCTCAGGTTTGGAATATGGCTACACCTTC.

The CDR3 loop is CASSGGSNQPQHF. CDR3 coding DNA: TGTGCCAGCTCGGGGGGTAGCAATCAGCCCCAGCATTTT. The V call is TRBV18, the J call TRBJ1-5; a possible D gene is TRBD1 (5 bases). Trimming stripped 6 bases from V and 0 bases from J, with 6 bases between. Germline-derived CDR1 and CDR2 are KGHSH and LQKENI. The length of the CDR3 is 13 residues. Drawing the rest from reference TRBV18 and TRBJ1-5, the complete variable domain is NAGVMQNPRHLVRRRGQEARLRCSPMKGHSHVYWYRQLPEEGLKFMVYLQKENIIDESGMPKERFSAEFPKEGPSILRIQQVVRGDSAAYFCASSGGSNQPQHFGDGTRLSIL.

This chain joins TRBV2 and TRBJ2-5; no clear D. This CDR3 region has 12 residues. Germline V gives CDR1 SNHLY, CDR2 FYNNEI. V gave up 3 bases and J gave up 9 bases, with 11 bases separating them. In DNA form, the CDR3 reads TGTGCCAGCAGTGAGGCGGTGATCCCCCAGTACTTC. Its translation: CASSEAVIPQYF.

The chain joins TRBV28 to TRBJ1-5; 8 bases are a match to TRBD1. Germline values: CDR1 MDHEN, CDR2 SYDVKM. Losses at the gene ends were 11 bases for V and 5 bases for J; bases not matched to a gene: 11. The CDR3 has 14 amino acids. CDR3 in amino acids: CAGRAGGDHQPQHF. CDR3 sequence (DNA): TGTGCCGGACGTGCAGGGGGCGACCATCAGCCCCAGCATTTT.

The chain joins TRBV6-5 to TRBJ1-6; no clear D gene. The V gene's germline CDR1 is MNHEY and CDR2 SVGAGI. The CDR3 extends over 15 amino acids. V dropped 6 bases and J dropped 7 bases, with 16 bases sitting between them. CDR3 sequence (DNA): TGTGCCAGCAGCATTACCGTCGCGGGCAATTCACCCCTCCACTTT. It yields the protein CASSITVAGNSPLHF.